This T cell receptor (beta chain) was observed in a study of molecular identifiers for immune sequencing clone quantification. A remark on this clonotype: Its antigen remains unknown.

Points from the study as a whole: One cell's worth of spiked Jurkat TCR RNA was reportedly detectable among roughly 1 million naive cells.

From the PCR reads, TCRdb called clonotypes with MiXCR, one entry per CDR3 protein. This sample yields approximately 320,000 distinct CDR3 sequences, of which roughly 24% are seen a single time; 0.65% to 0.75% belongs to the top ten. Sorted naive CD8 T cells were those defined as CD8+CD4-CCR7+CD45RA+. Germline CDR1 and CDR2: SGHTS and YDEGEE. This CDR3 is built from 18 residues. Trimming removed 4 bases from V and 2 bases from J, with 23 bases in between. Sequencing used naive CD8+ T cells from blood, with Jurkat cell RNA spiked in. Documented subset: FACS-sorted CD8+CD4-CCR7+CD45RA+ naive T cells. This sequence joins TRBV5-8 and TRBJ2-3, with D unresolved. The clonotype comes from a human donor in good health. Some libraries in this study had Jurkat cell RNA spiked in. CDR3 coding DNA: TGTGCCAGCAGCCCCTCCTTAGGTCCTGGCACTTTCACAGATACGCAGTATTTT. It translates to CASSPSLGPGTFTDTQYF.